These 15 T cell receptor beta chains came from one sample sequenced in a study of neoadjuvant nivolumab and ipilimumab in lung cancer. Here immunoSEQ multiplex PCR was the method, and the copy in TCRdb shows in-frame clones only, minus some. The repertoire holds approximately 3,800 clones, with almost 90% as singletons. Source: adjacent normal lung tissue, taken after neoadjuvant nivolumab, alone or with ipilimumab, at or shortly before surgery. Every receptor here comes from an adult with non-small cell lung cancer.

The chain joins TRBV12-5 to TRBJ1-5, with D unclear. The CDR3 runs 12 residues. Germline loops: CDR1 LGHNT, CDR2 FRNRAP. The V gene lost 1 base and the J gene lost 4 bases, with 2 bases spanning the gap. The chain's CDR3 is CASGLGNQPQHF. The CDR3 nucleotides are TGTGCTAGTGGTTTGGGGAATCAGCCCCAGCATTTT.

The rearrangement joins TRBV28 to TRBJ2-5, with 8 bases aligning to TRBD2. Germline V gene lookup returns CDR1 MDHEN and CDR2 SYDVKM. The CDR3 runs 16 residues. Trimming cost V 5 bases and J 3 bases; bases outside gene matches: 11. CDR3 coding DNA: TGTGCCAGCAGTGCGTTGGGGCGGGGGGCCGAAGAGACCCAGTACTTC. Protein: CASSALGRGAEETQYF.

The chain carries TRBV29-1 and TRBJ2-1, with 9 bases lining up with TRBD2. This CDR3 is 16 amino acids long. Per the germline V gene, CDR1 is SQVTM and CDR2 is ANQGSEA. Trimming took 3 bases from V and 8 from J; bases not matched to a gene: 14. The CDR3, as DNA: TGCAGCGTTGAGGGGGCGGGACTAGCCCCTTTGTATGAGCAGTTCTTC. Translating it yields CSVEGAGLAPLYEQFF.

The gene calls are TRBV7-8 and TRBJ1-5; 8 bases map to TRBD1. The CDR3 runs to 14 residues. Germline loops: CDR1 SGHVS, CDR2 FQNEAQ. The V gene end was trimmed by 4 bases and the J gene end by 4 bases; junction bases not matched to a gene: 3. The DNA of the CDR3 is TGTGCCAGCAGCTCCACAGGGGGGAATCAGCCCCAGCATTTT. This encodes CASSSTGGNQPQHF.

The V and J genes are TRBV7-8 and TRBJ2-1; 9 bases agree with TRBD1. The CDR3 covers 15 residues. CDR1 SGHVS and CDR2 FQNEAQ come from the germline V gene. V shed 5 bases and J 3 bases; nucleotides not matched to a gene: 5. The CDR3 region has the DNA TGTGCCAGCAGCGCGGGACAGGGTTTCTACAATGAGCAGTTCTTC. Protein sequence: CASSAGQGFYNEQFF.

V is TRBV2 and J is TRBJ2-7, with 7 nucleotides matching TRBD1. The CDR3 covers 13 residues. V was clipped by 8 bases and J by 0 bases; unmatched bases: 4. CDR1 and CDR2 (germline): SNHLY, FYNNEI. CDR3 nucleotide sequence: TGTGCCAGCCACCGGGACAGCTCCTACGAGCAGTACTTC. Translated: CASHRDSSYEQYF.

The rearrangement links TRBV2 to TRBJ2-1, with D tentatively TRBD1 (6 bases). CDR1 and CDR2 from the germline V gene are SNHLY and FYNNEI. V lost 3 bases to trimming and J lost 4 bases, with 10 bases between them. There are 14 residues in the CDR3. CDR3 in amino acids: CASSEAGVYNEQFF. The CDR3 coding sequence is TGTGCCAGCAGTGAGGCAGGGGTATACAATGAGCAGTTCTTC.

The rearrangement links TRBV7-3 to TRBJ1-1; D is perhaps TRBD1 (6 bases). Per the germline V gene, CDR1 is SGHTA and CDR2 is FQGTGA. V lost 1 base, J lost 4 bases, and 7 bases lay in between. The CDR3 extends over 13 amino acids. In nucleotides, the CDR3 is TGTGCCAGCAGCTTAAACAGGGTCACTGAAGCTTTCTTT. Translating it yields CASSLNRVTEAFF.

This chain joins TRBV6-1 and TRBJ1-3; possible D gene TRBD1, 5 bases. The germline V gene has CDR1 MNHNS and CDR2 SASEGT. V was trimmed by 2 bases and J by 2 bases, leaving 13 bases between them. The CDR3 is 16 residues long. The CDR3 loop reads CASSESGVGTGNTIYF. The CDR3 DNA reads TGTGCCAGCAGTGAATCGGGGGTCGGAACTGGAAACACCATATATTTT.

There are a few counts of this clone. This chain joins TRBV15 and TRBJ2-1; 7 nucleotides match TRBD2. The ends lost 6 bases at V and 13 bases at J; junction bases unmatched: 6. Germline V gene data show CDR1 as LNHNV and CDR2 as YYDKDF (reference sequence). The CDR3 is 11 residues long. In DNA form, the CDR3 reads TGTGCCACCAGTGTACTAGCGAGACAGTTCTTC. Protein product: CATSVLARQFF.

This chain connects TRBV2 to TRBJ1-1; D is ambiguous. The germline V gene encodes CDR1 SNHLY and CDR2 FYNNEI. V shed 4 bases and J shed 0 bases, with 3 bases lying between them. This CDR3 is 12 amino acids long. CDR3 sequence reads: CASSAVNTEAFF. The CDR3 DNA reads TGTGCCAGCAGTGCCGTGAACACTGAAGCTTTCTTT.

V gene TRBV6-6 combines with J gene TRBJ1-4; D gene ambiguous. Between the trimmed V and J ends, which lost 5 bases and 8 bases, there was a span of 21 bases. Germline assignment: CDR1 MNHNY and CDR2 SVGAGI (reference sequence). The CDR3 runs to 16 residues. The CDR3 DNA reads TGTGCCAGCAGTGCCAATGGGGTTGGTGCCTACGAAAAACTGTTTTTT. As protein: CASSANGVGAYEKLFF.

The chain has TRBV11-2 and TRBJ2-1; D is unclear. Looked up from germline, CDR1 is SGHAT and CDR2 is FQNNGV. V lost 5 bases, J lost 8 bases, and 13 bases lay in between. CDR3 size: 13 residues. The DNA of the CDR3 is TGTGCCAGCAGCGTAGTGGGCCGCGATGAGCAGTTCTTC. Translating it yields CASSVVGRDEQFF.

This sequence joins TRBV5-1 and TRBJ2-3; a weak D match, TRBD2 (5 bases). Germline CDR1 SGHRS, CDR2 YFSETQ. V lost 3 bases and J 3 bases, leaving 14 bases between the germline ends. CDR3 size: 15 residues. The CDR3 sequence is CASSYQERRTDTQYF. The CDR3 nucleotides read TGCGCCAGCAGCTACCAGGAGCGGAGAACAGATACGCAGTATTTT.

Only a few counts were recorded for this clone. CDR3 residues: CASSSQPGLTIYGYTF. In nucleotides, the CDR3 is TGTGCCAGCAGTTCCCAGCCGGGACTGACTATCTATGGCTACACCTTC. The V and J genes are TRBV6-5 and TRBJ1-2, with a tentative D call TRBD1 (5 bases). Germline CDR1 and CDR2: MNHEY and SVGAGI. V was cut by 4 bases and J by 4 bases, with 19 bases left in between. The CDR3 is 16 amino acids.